Below, 20 T cell receptor beta chains from the same sample are listed, as sequenced in a study of human T cells and chemical hapten exposure. TCRdb re-called the RACE reads through MiXCR, storing one row per CDR3 protein. The table has roughly 380,000 distinct CDR3 sequences, approximately 5% seen once. The time point: pre-sensitization, week 0. As for treatment: therapeutic diphenylcyclopropenone sensitization with weekly scalp DPC. This sample comprised whole blood, obtained in connection with sensitization to the hapten diphenylcyclopropenone (DPC). The receptor source for this set is a woman aged 50 to 60 with alopecia areata. Some clones in this sample may be carry-over from other donors' samples.

J is TRBJ2-4 and V is TRBV20-1, with 9 bases lining up with TRBD2. CDR1 is DFQATT, CDR2 SNEGSKA, per germline (reference sequence). V was pared by 0 bases and J by 7 bases, with 10 bases of the junction left unmatched. CDR3 size: 16 residues. The CDR3 is CSARDPGTSSGNIQYF. The CDR3 region has the DNA TGCAGTGCTAGAGATCCAGGGACTAGCAGTGGGAACATTCAGTACTTC.

The genes are TRBV9 and TRBJ2-5; possibly TRBD1 or TRBD2 for D (6 bases each). There are 15 residues in the CDR3. V was clipped by 4 bases and J by 4 bases, with 17 bases between them. Germline assignment: CDR1 SGDLS and CDR2 YYNGEE. The CDR3 DNA sequence: TGTGCCAGCAGCCGCCGAGGGGGGTCACCAGAGACCCAGTACTTC. Translation: CASSRRGGSPETQYF. Complete variable domain (other parts from reference TRBV9 and TRBJ2-5): DSGVTQTPKHLITATGQRVTLRCSPRSGDLSVYWYQQSLDQGLQFLIQYYNGEERAKGNILERFSAQQFPDLHSELNLSSLELGDSALYFCASSRRGGSPETQYFGPGTRLLVL.

This clonotype occurred many times. V usage is TRBV5-1 and J usage is TRBJ2-3; possible D gene TRBD1, 5 bases. Trimming left V 4 bases short and J 5 bases short, with 11 bases between. CDR3 length equals 13 residues. In germline, CDR1 is SGHRS, CDR2 YFSETQ. CDR3 loop: CASSPEGVDTQYF. In DNA, the CDR3 is TGCGCCAGCAGCCCCGAAGGGGTAGATACGCAGTATTTT.

This chain connects TRBV2 to TRBJ1-2, with TRBD1 identical over 9 bases. This CDR3 has 13 amino acids. Trimming took 3 bases from V and 8 from J; bases not matched to a gene: 4. Per the germline V gene, CDR1 is SNHLY and CDR2 is FYNNEI. The DNA for the CDR3 is TGTGCCAGCAGTGATGGACAGGGGCTGGGCTACACCTTC. Protein: CASSDGQGLGYTF.

This clonotype was picked up many times. This chain links TRBV2 with TRBJ2-1, with 8 bases matching TRBD2. This CDR3 is built from 15 residues. V was clipped by 3 bases and J by 0 bases; unmatched bases: 1. The V gene's germline CDR1 is SNHLY and CDR2 FYNNEI. The CDR3 here is CASSDGTSSYNEQFF. CDR3 in DNA: TGTGCCAGCAGTGATGGGACTAGCTCCTACAATGAGCAGTTCTTC. Full variable domain (rest looked up from reference TRBV2 and TRBJ2-1): EPEVTQTPSHQVTQMGQEVILRCVPISNHLYFYWYRQILGQKVEFLVSFYNNEISEKSEIFDDQFSVERPDGSNFTLKIRSTKLEDSAMYFCASSDGTSSYNEQFFGPGTRLTVL.

This clonotype was observed at least ten times. The rearrangement joins TRBV12-3 or TRBV12-4 to TRBJ1-1, with TRBD1 matching over 10 bases. The CDR3 is 13 amino acids. V lost 7 bases, J lost 10 bases, and 9 bases stayed unmatched. The CDR3 sequence: CASTAVWDRGAFF. For the CDR3, the DNA is TGTGCCAGCACCGCTGTGTGGGACAGGGGAGCTTTCTTT.

This clonotype appeared many times. The chain carries TRBV7-2 and TRBJ2-3, with 7 bases fitting TRBD2. J was trimmed by 1 base and V by 7 bases; bases with no gene match: 8. The CDR3 has 15 residues. Per germline, CDR1 SGHTA and CDR2 FQGNSA. The CDR3 spells CASTPGGVGTDTQYF. In nucleotides, the CDR3 is TGTGCCAGCACTCCGGGGGGAGTGGGCACAGATACGCAGTATTTT.

This clonotype turned up a few times. The rearrangement uses TRBV7-2 and TRBJ1-1; the match to TRBD1 covers 10 bases. Germline V gives CDR1 SGHTA, CDR2 FQGNSA. With 4 bases clipped from V and 12 bases from J, the junction kept 5 bases outside the gene matches. The CDR3 is made up of 12 amino acids. CDR3 protein: CASSSWTGGTFF. For the CDR3, the DNA is TGTGCCAGCAGCTCCTGGACAGGGGGAACTTTCTTT.

This clonotype appeared many times. V is TRBV3-1 and J is TRBJ2-5; D gene uncertain. V gave up 1 base and J gave up 10 bases, with 10 bases separating them. This CDR3 comprises 12 residues. The germline V gene encodes CDR1 LGHDT and CDR2 YNNKEL (reference sequence). CDR3 protein: CASSQGELGQYF. The CDR3 coding sequence is TGTGCCAGCAGCCAAGGAGAGCTTGGCCAGTACTTC.

This clonotype was observed at least ten times. The V and J genes are TRBV3-1 and TRBJ2-1; D may be TRBD2 (5 bases). Germline CDR1 and CDR2: LGHDT and YNNKEL (reference sequence). The CDR3 is 15 residues long. V lost 0 bases and J 12 bases, leaving 18 bases between the germline ends. Here the CDR3 reads CASSQDPGIGWVQFF. The CDR3 bases are TGTGCCAGCAGCCAAGATCCCGGGATCGGGTGGGTGCAGTTCTTC.

In its sample, this clonotype was seen many times. J is TRBJ1-1 and V is TRBV20-1; the match to TRBD1 covers 8 bases. Germline V gene data show CDR1 as DFQATT and CDR2 as SNEGSKA (reference sequence). There are 13 residues in the CDR3. CDR3 amino acids: CGSRTGSLAEAFF. The CDR3 coding sequence is TGCGGCTCACGGACAGGGAGTTTAGCTGAAGCTTTCTTT.

The rearrangement links TRBV29-1 to TRBJ2-2, with 9 positions matching TRBD2. V lost 6 bases to trimming and J lost 3 bases; unmatched junction nucleotides: 11. This CDR3 contains 16 residues. Per germline, CDR1 SQVTM and CDR2 ANQGSEA. The chain's CDR3 is CSVPASGVLYTGELFF. In DNA form, the CDR3 reads TGCAGCGTCCCGGCTAGCGGGGTACTATACACCGGGGAGCTGTTTTTT.

This clonotype was recorded a few times. V and J are TRBV9 and TRBJ2-1; 11 nucleotides line up with TRBD2. CDR1 SGDLS and CDR2 YYNGEE come from the germline V gene. The CDR3 loop spans 16 amino acids. Germline trimming cut 0 bases from V and 5 bases from J; bases unmatched to any gene: 4. The CDR3 DNA reads TGTGCCAGCAGCGTAGGGGGACTAGCGGAGGACAATGAGCAGTTCTTC. This translates into CASSVGGLAEDNEQFF.

This clonotype was observed many times. V gene TRBV27 combines with J gene TRBJ2-1; the match to TRBD2 covers 8 bases. V lost 2 bases and J lost 14; bases outside the gene matches: 5. The CDR3 consists of 12 residues. Germline-derived CDR1 and CDR2 are MNHEY and SMNVEV (reference sequence). CDR3 amino acids: CASSLRGGAEFF. The CDR3, as DNA: TGTGCCAGCAGTTTACGGGGGGGGGCCGAGTTCTTC.

Written as DNA, the CDR3 is TGTGCCAGCATAACCTCCTTACCCGGGGCAATGAACACTGAAGCTTTCTTT. This translates into CASITSLPGAMNTEAFF. The V and J genes are TRBV6-1 and TRBJ1-1, with TRBD1 as a possible D gene (5 bases). The V end lost 7 bases, the J end lost 0 bases, and 21 bases lay between the germline ends. Germline V gene lookup returns CDR1 MNHNS and CDR2 SASEGT. This CDR3 comprises 17 residues.

This clonotype was counted at least ten times. The V and J genes are TRBV20-1 and TRBJ2-3, with TRBD2 matching 8 bases. CDR1 is DFQATT, CDR2 SNEGSKA, per germline (reference sequence). The trim removed 5 bases at V and 5 bases at J, leaving 9 bases unmatched. The CDR3 is 14 amino acids. CDR3 residues: CSAPGLAKGDTQYF. DNA for the CDR3: TGCAGTGCTCCCGGACTAGCTAAGGGAGATACGCAGTATTTT.

A word on this clonotype: A read error may be the cause here, since a much bigger clone is one base away. V gene TRBV6-6 combines with J gene TRBJ2-7, with D perhaps TRBD2 (6 bases). Trimming stripped 6 bases from V and 4 bases from J, with 22 bases between. This CDR3 has 16 amino acids. Germline CDR1 and CDR2: MNHNY and SVGAGI (reference sequence). CDR3 sequence reads: CASSPRGSGGAYEQYF. DNA for the CDR3: TGTGCCAGCAGCCCCCGGGGTAGTGGAGGGGCTTACGAGCAGTACTTC.

This clonotype was seen ten or more times. This chain uses TRBV6-5 with TRBJ2-2; 7 bases are shared with TRBD2. Germline V gene data show CDR1 as MNHEY and CDR2 as SVGAGI. V gave up 4 bases and J gave up 8 bases; unmatched junction bases: 13. The CDR3 has 16 amino acids. The CDR3 is CASSSLGGRTKGELFF. In nucleotides, the CDR3 is TGTGCCAGCAGTTCCCTTGGCGGGAGAACGAAAGGGGAGCTGTTTTTT.

This clonotype was observed at least ten times. The chain carries TRBV12-3 or TRBV12-4 and TRBJ2-1; D ambiguous. The germline V and J ends were trimmed by 2 bases and 9 bases, with 8 bases remaining between them. The CDR3 has 12 residues. The CDR3 sequence is CASSLFEVEQFF. CDR3 sequence (DNA): TGTGCCAGCAGTTTATTTGAAGTTGAGCAGTTCTTC.

This chain links TRBV27 with TRBJ1-1; D gene ambiguous. Per germline, CDR1 MNHEY and CDR2 SMNVEV (reference sequence). The CDR3 loop spans 13 amino acids. V was trimmed by 5 bases and J by 5 bases, leaving 12 bases between them. The CDR3 is CASSLFVGTEAFF. The CDR3 nucleotides are TGTGCCAGCAGTCTATTCGTGGGGACTGAAGCTTTCTTT.